This T cell receptor (beta chain) was found in a study of early T cells in non-severe SARS-CoV-2 infection. Study-level background: Sequencing used unsorted whole-blood bulk RNA, so chains lack pairing. Points from the study as a whole: VDJdb matching favored anti-spike CD8 responses, missing private and CD4 specificities.

V lost 4 bases, J lost 10 bases, and 12 bases stayed unmatched. The CDR3 totals 15 residues. CDR1 is SGHTA, CDR2 FQGNSA, per germline. Individual cDNA molecules received unique molecular identifiers during library preparation. TCRdb reprocessed the 5' RACE reads with MiXCR, giving one entry per CDR3 protein. The repertoire includes about 59,000 distinct CDR3 sequences, roughly 10% of them detected once, and about 1.7% sits in the top ten. Ten or more counts support this clonotype. Its antigen remains unknown. Sequencing used whole blood. The J gene is TRBJ1-5, the V gene TRBV7-2; TRBD1 agrees at 8 bases. The sequence was collected from an adult who was a healthcare worker with PCR-confirmed SARS-CoV-2 infection or an uninfected control (not recorded which). The chain's CDR3 is CASSSTDREVKPQHF. Here the CDR3 DNA reads TGTGCCAGCAGCTCCACGGACAGGGAGGTGAAACCCCAGCATTTT.